One and the same sample provided the 13 T cell receptor beta chains below, sequenced in a study of T cell responses to AZD1222 COVID-19 vaccine. Sequencing used immunoSEQ multiplex PCR; TCRdb keeps in-frame clones, though not all of them. This sample yields more than 60,000 clones, of which around 87% are seen a single time; about a quarter belongs to the top ten. This sample comprised peripheral blood, obtained on day 0 of AZD1222 vaccination. The receptors originated from an adult in good health.

The CDR3 reads CSVEPQGATEAFF. CDR3 DNA sequence: TGCAGCGTTGAGCCGCAGGGGGCGACTGAAGCTTTCTTT. V is TRBV29-1 and J is TRBJ1-1; 8 nucleotides agree with TRBD1. This CDR3 contains 13 residues. CDR1 and CDR2 from the germline V gene are SQVTM and ANQGSEA. Losses at the gene ends were 3 bases for V and 5 bases for J; bases not matched to a gene: 5. Complete variable domain (other parts from reference TRBV29-1 and TRBJ1-1): SAVISQKPSRDICQRGTSLTIQCQVDSQVTMMFWYRQQPGQSLTLIATANQGSEATYESGFVIDKFPISRPNLTFSTLTVSNMSPEDSSIYLCSVEPQGATEAFFGQGTRLTVV.

V and J are TRBV6-1 and TRBJ2-3; D is unclear. Per germline, CDR1 MNHNS and CDR2 SASEGT. The CDR3 is 13 amino acids. V was pared by 4 bases and J by 4 bases, with 9 bases between. Here the CDR3 reads CASSADFADTQYF. The CDR3 bases are TGTGCCAGCAGTGCCGACTTTGCAGATACGCAGTATTTT.

The V call is TRBV5-4, the J call TRBJ1-1; D is unclear. Germline-derived CDR1 and CDR2 are SGHNT and YYREEE (reference sequence). Between the trimmed V and J ends, which lost 0 bases and 8 bases, there was a span of 11 bases. CDR3 length equals 13 residues. CDR3 loop: CASSLVNPPEAFF. The CDR3 DNA sequence: TGTGCCAGCAGCTTGGTTAATCCGCCCGAAGCTTTCTTT.

The V call is TRBV14, the J call TRBJ1-2; a possible D gene is TRBD1 (5 bases). V gave up 4 bases and J gave up 0 bases, with 12 bases separating them. The CDR3 loop spans 15 amino acids. Germline values: CDR1 SGHDN, CDR2 FVKESK. The CDR3 sequence is CASSPSTEPNYGYTF. The DNA for the CDR3 is TGTGCCAGCAGCCCCTCGACAGAACCTAACTATGGCTACACCTTC.

This rearrangement joins TRBV5-1 to TRBJ2-2, with a tentative D call TRBD2 (5 bases). The CDR3 consists of 13 residues. The ends were cut back, 2 bases at V and 7 bases at J, with 9 bases in the middle. CDR1 is SGHRS and CDR2 is YFSETQ in the germline V gene. CDR3 region: CASSFTAGGELFF. CDR3 bases: TGCGCCAGCAGCTTTACGGCGGGCGGGGAGCTGTTTTTT.

This clone was seen a single time. V usage is TRBV12-3 or TRBV12-4 and J usage is TRBJ1-4; D possibly corresponds to TRBD1 (5 bases). Trimming shortened V by 6 bases and J by 4 bases, and 9 bases separated the two germline ends. CDR3 length: 13 residues. The CDR3 protein is CASSPDSNEKLFF. The CDR3 nucleotides are TGTGCCAGCAGCCCCGACAGTAATGAAAAACTGTTTTTT.

The rearrangement uses TRBV20-1 and TRBJ2-1; maybe TRBD2 (5 bases). Germline V gene sequence: CDR1 DFQATT, CDR2 SNEGSKA (reference sequence). Deletions cut 3 bases from V and 2 bases from J, with 11 bases between. This CDR3 contains 14 residues. Written as DNA, the CDR3 is TGCAGTGCTAGTTCTTGGACTCCCTACAATGAGCAGTTCTTC. Its protein is CSASSWTPYNEQFF.

J is TRBJ1-1 and V is TRBV6-5; D is ambiguous. Trimming pared 10 bases from V and 3 bases from J, leaving 15 bases between. Germline V gives CDR1 MNHEY, CDR2 SVGAGI. This CDR3 region has 13 residues. CDR3 bases: TGTGCCACTACGGCGGGCGTGTACACTGAAGCTTTCTTT. It specifies CATTAGVYTEAFF.

This clone turned up a few times. The CDR3 DNA sequence: TGCGCCAGCAGCCAGCCCTACAGGGGCCCTGAAGCTTTCTTT. Translating gives CASSQPYRGPEAFF. The V and J genes are TRBV4-1 and TRBJ1-1; 7 nucleotides agree with TRBD1. Germline CDR1 MGHRA, CDR2 YSYEKL. The V segment lost 3 bases and the J segment 6 bases; nucleotides outside the gene matches: 7. The CDR3 has 14 amino acids.

The chain has TRBV9 and TRBJ1-1, with a weak D call TRBD1 (5 bases). The germline V gene has CDR1 SGDLS and CDR2 YYNGEE. Trimming removed 4 bases at V and 6 bases at J, with 7 bases between. The CDR3 contains 11 residues. The CDR3, as DNA: TGTGCCAGCAGCTCAGGGTCTGAAGCTTTCTTT. Residues: CASSSGSEAFF.

This sequence joins TRBV28 and TRBJ2-7; D is perhaps TRBD1 (5 bases). The CDR3 covers 15 residues. CDR1 is MDHEN, CDR2 SYDVKM, per germline. Deletions cut 4 bases from V and 0 bases from J, with 13 bases between. The CDR3 nucleotides read TGTGCCAGCAGTTCCCCTCTTAGGGGCTCCTACGAGCAGTACTTC. Protein: CASSSPLRGSYEQYF.

This chain connects TRBV5-4 to TRBJ2-3; no firm D call. The CDR3 spans 14 residues. Trimming cost V 0 bases and J 0 bases, with 5 bases left between them. Germline V CDR1 and CDR2: SGHNT, YYREEE (reference sequence). CDR3 in amino acids: CASSLARSTDTQYF. The CDR3 DNA is TGTGCCAGCAGCTTGGCTAGGAGCACAGATACGCAGTATTTT.

V is TRBV7-9 and J is TRBJ2-1; D ambiguous. Germline values: CDR1 SEHNR, CDR2 FQNEAQ (reference sequence). With 5 bases removed from V and 8 bases from J, the gap between germline ends came to 16 bases. This CDR3 region has 14 residues. The CDR3 spells CASSPRTASDEQFF. CDR3 in DNA: TGTGCCAGCAGCCCGAGGACGGCTTCGGATGAGCAGTTCTTC.